This T cell receptor (delta chain) was obtained from a study of gamma-delta chains in newborns, infants, children. Turning to the study itself: Innate gammadelta T cells reportedly expand polyclonally right after birth, driven by microbial exposure, per the title.

This clone was seen only a few times. TCRdb lists the protein of a much larger clone for this DNA, which differs at residue 4, so this is likely a read error; the protein given here is translated from the DNA itself. TCRdb fed the reads to CATT. The sample has thousands of delta-chain clones, less than 2% seen once; the top ten hold around 7.9%. This CDR3 comprises 20 residues. CDR1 TSWWSYY and CDR2 QGS come from the germline V gene. The rearrangement uses TRDV1 and TRDJ1; maybe TRDD3 (6 bases). Sequencing was carried out using blood. This TCR was sampled from a child who was a newborn, infant or young child, either healthy, febrile or measles-vaccinated (not recorded which). CDR3 coding DNA: TGTGCTCTTTGGGAATCTCGCGTTACCCGGGGGAAGGTAGGAACCGATAAACTCATCTTT. It codes for CALWESRVTRGKVGTDKLIF.